This TCR beta chain was recovered during a study of siplizumab effects on memory and regulatory T cells. Broader study findings: Apparently key alloresponse contributors, naive T cells also seemed more diverse than memory cells. Alloreactive sequences traceable to unstimulated CD4+ memory cells were significantly reduced by siplizumab. A naive or memory phenotype could not be assigned to roughly 80-96% of the proliferating CD4+ or CD8+ clones.

As concerns this clone: Antigen unknown.

Repertoires were generated with immunoSEQ multiplex PCR, while TCRdb's copy carries only in-frame clones and drops some. The profile covers over 35,000 clones, with around 89% appearing a single time and 0.25% taken by the ten largest. With 2 bases clipped from V and 5 bases from J, the junction kept 4 bases outside the gene matches. In germline, CDR1 is MNHNY, CDR2 SVGAGI (reference sequence). The CDR3 is made up of 14 amino acids. This TCR derives from a human donor in good health. The V call is TRBV6-6, the J call TRBJ1-1; 8 bases match TRBD1. The sequenced material came from naive CD4+ T cells sorted from blood. In nucleotides, the CDR3 is TGTGCCAGCAGTTACCTCGGACAGGGTACTGAAGCTTTCTTT. It translates to CASSYLGQGTEAFF.